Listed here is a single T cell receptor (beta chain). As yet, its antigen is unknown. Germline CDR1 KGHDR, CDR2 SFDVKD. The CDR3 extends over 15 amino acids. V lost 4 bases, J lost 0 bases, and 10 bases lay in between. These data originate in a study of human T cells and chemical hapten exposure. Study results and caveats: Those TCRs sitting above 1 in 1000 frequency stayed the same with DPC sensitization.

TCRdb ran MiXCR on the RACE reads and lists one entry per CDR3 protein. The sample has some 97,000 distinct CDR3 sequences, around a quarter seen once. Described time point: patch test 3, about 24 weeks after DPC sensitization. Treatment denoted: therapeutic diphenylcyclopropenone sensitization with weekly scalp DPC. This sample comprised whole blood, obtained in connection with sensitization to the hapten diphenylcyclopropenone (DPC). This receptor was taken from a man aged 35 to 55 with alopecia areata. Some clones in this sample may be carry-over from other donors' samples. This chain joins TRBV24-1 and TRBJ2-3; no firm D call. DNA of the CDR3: TGTGCCACCAGTGACACAGAATTTAGCACAGATACGCAGTATTTT. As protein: CATSDTEFSTDTQYF.